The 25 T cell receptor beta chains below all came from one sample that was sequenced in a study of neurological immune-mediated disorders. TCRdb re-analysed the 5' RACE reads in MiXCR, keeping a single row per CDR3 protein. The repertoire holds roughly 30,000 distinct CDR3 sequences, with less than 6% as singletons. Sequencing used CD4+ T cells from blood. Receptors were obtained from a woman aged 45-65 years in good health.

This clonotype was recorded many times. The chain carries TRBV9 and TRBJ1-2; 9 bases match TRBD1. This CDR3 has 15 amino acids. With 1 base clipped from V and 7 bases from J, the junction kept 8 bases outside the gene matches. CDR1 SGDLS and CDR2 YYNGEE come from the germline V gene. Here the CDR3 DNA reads TGTGCCAGCAGCGTAACACAGGGGGCGGAAAGTGGCTACACCTTC. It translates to CASSVTQGAESGYTF.

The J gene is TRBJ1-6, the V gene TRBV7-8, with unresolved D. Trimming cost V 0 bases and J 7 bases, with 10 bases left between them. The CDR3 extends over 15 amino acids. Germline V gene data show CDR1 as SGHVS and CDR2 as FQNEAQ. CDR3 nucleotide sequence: TGTGCCAGCAGCTTAGCGGACGGACCGAATTCACCCCTCCACTTT. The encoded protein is CASSLADGPNSPLHF.

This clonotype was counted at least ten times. CDR3 DNA: TGCGCCAGCAACCGGGAGAATGGCTACGAGCAGTACTTC. Amino acids: CASNRENGYEQYF. The chain employs TRBV5-1 and TRBJ2-7, with D possibly matching TRBD2 (6 bases). Trimming cost V 6 bases and J 3 bases, with 13 bases left between them. Germline V gene lookup returns CDR1 SGHRS and CDR2 YFSETQ. The CDR3 extends over 13 amino acids.

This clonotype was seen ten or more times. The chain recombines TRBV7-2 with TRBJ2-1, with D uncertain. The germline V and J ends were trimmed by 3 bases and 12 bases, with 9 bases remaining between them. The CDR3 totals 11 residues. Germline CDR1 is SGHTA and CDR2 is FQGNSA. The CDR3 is CASSFRVGQFF. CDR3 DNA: TGTGCCAGCAGCTTCCGGGTAGGGCAGTTCTTC.

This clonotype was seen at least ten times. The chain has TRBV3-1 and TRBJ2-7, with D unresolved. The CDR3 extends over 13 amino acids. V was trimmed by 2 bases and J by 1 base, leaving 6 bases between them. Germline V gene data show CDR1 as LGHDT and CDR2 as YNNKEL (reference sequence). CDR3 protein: CASSQPDSYEQYF. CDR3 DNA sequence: TGTGCCAGCAGCCAACCGGATTCCTACGAGCAGTACTTC.

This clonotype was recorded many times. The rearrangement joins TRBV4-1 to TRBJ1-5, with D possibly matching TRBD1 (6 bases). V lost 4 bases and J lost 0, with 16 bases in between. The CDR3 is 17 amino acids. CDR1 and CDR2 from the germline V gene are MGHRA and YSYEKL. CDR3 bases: TGCGCCAGCAGCCCGGAGCACAGGGTTTTTAGCAATCAGCCCCAGCATTTT. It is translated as CASSPEHRVFSNQPQHF.

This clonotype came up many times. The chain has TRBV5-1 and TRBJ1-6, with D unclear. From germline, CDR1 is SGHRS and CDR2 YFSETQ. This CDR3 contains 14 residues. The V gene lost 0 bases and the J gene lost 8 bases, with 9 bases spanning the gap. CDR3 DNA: TGCGCCAGCAGCTTGGCGGCACGCGATTCACCCCTCCACTTT. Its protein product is CASSLAARDSPLHF. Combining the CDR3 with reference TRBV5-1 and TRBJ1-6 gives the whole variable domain KAGVTQTPRYLIKTRGQQVTLSCSPISGHRSVSWYQQTPGQGLQFLFEYFSETQRNKGNFPGRFSGRQFSNSRSEMNVSTLELGDSALYLCASSLAARDSPLHFGNGTRLTVT.

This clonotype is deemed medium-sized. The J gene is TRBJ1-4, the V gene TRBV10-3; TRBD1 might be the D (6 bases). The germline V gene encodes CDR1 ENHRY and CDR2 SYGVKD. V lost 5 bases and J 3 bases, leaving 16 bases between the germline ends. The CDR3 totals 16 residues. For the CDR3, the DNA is TGTGCCATCAGTAACTCAACAGGGAGAGCTAATGAAAAACTGTTTTTT. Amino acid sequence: CAISNSTGRANEKLFF.

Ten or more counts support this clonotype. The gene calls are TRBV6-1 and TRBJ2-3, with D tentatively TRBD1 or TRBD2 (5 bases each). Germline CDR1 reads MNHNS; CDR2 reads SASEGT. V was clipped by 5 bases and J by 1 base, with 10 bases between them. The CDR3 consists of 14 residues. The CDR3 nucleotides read TGTGCCAGCAGTAAGCGAGGGGGCACAGATACGCAGTATTTT. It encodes CASSKRGGTDTQYF.

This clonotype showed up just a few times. The CDR3 is CAWSILTGQETQYF. CDR3 bases: TGTGCCTGGAGTATTCTCACAGGGCAAGAGACCCAGTACTTC. The V gene is TRBV30, the J gene TRBJ2-5, with a possible D match to TRBD1 (6 bases). The germline V and J ends were trimmed by 2 bases and 2 bases, with 12 bases remaining between them. The CDR3 runs to 14 residues. Germline-derived CDR1 and CDR2 are GTSNPN and SVGIG (reference sequence). Full variable domain (rest looked up from reference TRBV30 and TRBJ2-5): SQTIHQWPATLVQPVGSPLSLECTVEGTSNPNLYWYRQAAGRGLQLLFYSVGIGQISSEVPQNLSASRPQDRQFILSSKKLLLSDSGFYLCAWSILTGQETQYFGPGTRLLVL.

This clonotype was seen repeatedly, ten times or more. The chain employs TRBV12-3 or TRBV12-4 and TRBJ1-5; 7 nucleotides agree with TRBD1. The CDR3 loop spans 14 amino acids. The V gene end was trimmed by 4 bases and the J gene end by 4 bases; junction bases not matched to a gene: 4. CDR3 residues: CASSSGQINQPQHF. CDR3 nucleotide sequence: TGTGCCAGCAGTTCGGGACAGATAAATCAGCCCCAGCATTTT.

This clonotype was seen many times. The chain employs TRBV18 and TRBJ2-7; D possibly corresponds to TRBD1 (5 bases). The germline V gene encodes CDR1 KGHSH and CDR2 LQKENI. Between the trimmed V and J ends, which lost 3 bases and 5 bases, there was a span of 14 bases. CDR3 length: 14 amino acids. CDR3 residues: CASSPRQSSDEQYF. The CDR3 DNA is TGTGCCAGCTCACCGAGACAGAGCAGTGACGAGCAGTACTTC.

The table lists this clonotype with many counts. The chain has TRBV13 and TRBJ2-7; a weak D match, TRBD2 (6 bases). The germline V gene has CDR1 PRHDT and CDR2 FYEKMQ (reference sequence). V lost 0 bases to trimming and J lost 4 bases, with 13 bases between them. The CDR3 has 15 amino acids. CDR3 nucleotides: TGTGCCAGCAGCTTAGGTAGGGACTTGAGATACGAGCAGTACTTC. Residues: CASSLGRDLRYEQYF.

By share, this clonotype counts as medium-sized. CDR3: CASSRLMSSYNEQFF. In nucleotides, the CDR3 is TGTGCCAGCAGCCGATTGATGAGCTCCTACAATGAGCAGTTCTTC. V and J are TRBV3-1 and TRBJ2-1; D remains ambiguous. Germline CDR1 and CDR2: LGHDT and YNNKEL (reference sequence). V was shortened by 4 bases and J by 0 bases, with 10 bases between the two germline ends. This CDR3 has 15 residues.

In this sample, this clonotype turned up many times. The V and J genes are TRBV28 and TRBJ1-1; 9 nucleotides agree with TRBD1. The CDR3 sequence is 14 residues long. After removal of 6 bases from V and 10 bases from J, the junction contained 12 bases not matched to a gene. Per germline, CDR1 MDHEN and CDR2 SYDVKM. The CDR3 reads CASRTGGAGSVAFF. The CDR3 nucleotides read TGTGCCAGCAGAACAGGGGGCGCGGGTTCAGTAGCTTTCTTT. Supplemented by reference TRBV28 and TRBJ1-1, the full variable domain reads DVKVTQSSRYLVKRTGEKVFLECVQDMDHENMFWYRQDPGLGLRLIYFSYDVKMKEKGDIPEGYSVSREKKERFSLILESASTNQTSMYLCASRTGGAGSVAFFGQGTRLTVV.

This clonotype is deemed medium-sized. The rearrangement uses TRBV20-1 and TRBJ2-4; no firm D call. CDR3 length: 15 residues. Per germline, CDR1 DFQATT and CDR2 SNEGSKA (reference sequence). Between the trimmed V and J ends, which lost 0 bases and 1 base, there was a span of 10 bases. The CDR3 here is CSARDPPGAKNIQYF. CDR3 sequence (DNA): TGCAGTGCTAGAGACCCCCCGGGTGCCAAAAACATTCAGTACTTC.

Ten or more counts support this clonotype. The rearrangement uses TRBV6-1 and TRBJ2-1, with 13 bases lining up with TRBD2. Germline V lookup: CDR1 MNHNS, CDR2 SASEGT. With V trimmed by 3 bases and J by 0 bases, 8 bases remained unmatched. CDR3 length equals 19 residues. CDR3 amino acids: CASSDGLAGAWNSYNEQFF. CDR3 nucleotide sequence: TGTGCCAGCAGTGACGGACTAGCGGGGGCGTGGAACTCCTACAATGAGCAGTTCTTC.

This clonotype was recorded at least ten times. The CDR3 DNA reads TGTGCCAGCAGTTTAGGACACTTCAATGAGCAGTTCTTC. This codes for CASSLGHFNEQFF. This chain connects TRBV28 to TRBJ2-1, with D possibly TRBD1 on 5 matching bases. The CDR3 consists of 13 residues. Per the germline V gene, CDR1 is MDHEN and CDR2 is SYDVKM. With 2 bases removed from V and 6 bases from J, the gap between germline ends came to 8 bases.

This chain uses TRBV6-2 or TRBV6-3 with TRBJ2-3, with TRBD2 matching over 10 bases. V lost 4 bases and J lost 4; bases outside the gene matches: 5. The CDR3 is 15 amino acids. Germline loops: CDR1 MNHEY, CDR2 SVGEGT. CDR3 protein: CASSWASGSPDTQYF. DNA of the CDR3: TGTGCCAGCAGTTGGGCTAGCGGGAGCCCAGATACGCAGTATTTT.

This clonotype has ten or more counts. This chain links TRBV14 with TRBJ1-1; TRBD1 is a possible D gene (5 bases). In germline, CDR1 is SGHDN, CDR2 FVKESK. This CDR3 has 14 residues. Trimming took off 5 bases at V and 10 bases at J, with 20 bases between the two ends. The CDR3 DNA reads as TGTGCCAGCAGCTTCGGGACTATCTCTACAGTAGCTTTCTTT. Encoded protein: CASSFGTISTVAFF. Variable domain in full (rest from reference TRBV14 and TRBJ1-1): EAGVTQFPSHSVIEKGQTVTLRCDPISGHDNLYWYRRVMGKEIKFLLHFVKESKQDESGMPNNRFLAERTGGTYSTLKVQPAELEDSGVYFCASSFGTISTVAFFGQGTRLTVV.

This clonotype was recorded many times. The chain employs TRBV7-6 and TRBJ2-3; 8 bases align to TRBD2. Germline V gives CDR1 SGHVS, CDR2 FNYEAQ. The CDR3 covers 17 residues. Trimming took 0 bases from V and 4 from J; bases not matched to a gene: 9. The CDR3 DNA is TGTGCCAGCAGCTTAGCGCGAGCGGGGGTGATTCCAGATACGCAGTATTTT. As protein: CASSLARAGVIPDTQYF.

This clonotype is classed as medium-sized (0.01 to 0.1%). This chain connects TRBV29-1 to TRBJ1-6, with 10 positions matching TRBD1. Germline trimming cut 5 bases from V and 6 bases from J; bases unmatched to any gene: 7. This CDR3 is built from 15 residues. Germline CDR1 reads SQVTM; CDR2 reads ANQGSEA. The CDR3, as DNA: TGCAGCGTTCTAATGGGGGACAGGGGTAATTCACCCCTCCACTTT. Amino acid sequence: CSVLMGDRGNSPLHF.

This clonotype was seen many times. The DNA of the CDR3 is TGCGCCAGCAGTCTTCAGGGTAGCTCCTACGAGCAGTACTTC. Its protein product is CASSLQGSSYEQYF. This chain links TRBV5-1 with TRBJ2-7; perhaps TRBD1 as D (5 bases). The length of the CDR3 is 14 residues. The germline V and J ends were trimmed by 5 bases and 0 bases, with 12 bases remaining between them. Germline CDR1 is SGHRS and CDR2 is YFSETQ.

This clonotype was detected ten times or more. In DNA, the CDR3 is TGTGCCAGCAGTTTAGGGGGGGGACAGGGGACCGATAATGAGCAGTTCTTC. Translation gives CASSLGGGQGTDNEQFF. This chain connects TRBV12-3 or TRBV12-4 to TRBJ2-1; 10 bases fit TRBD1. The CDR3 sequence is 17 residues long. V shed 1 base and J 7 bases; nucleotides not matched to a gene: 10.

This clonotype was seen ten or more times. In DNA, the CDR3 is TGCAGTGCTTCACAGGGGGCGGGTGGCTACACCTTC. It is translated as CSASQGAGGYTF. The chain couples TRBV20-1 to TRBJ1-2, with 9 nucleotides matching TRBD1. The CDR3 is 12 residues long. Germline CDR1 is DFQATT and CDR2 is SNEGSKA (reference sequence). The J segment lost 7 bases and the V segment lost 5 bases, leaving 5 bases of the junction unmatched.